This paragraph reports one TCR beta chain. TCRdb ran MiXCR on the 5' RACE reads and lists one entry per CDR3 protein. The data hold approximately 27,000 distinct CDR3 sequences, with about 9.5% observed a single time. This sample is part of a study of early T cells in non-severe SARS-CoV-2 infection. Germline values: CDR1 LGHDT, CDR2 YNNKEL (reference sequence). The length of the CDR3 is 15 residues. Trimming left V 0 bases short and J 3 bases short, with 8 bases between. This chain links TRBV3-1 with TRBJ1-4; the D is unclear. The specimen sequenced was whole blood. This clonotype originated in an adult who was a healthcare worker with PCR-confirmed SARS-CoV-2 infection or an uninfected control (not recorded which). The CDR3: CASSQDSGANEKLFF. The CDR3, as DNA: TGTGCCAGCAGCCAAGATAGCGGGGCTAATGAAAAACTGTTTTTT.